Below, one T cell receptor (beta chain) is given with its context. Data came from immunoSEQ multiplex PCR; TCRdb stores just in-frame clones and leaves some out. The profile covers 95,000 to 130,000 clones, with roughly 92% appearing a single time and roughly 1.5% taken by the ten largest. This specimen belongs to a study of T cell responses to AZD1222 COVID-19 vaccine. Germline V gives CDR1 LGHNA, CDR2 YNFKEQ. V dropped 1 base and J dropped 4 bases, with 4 bases sitting between them. This CDR3 has 13 residues. The gene calls are TRBV4-2 and TRBJ2-2; D not certain. The receptor was isolated from an adult who received the AZD1222 COVID-19 vaccine. The sequencing here drew on peripheral blood, taken 28 days after the second AZD1222 dose. The CDR3 is CASSQGRTGELFF. DNA for the CDR3: TGTGCCAGCAGCCAAGGGCGCACCGGGGAGCTGTTTTTT.